This T cell receptor beta chain appears in the sequencing data of a study of type 1 regulatory T cells. Study as a whole: This in vitro CD4 product, T-allo10, is enriched for Tr1 cells and alloantigen-specific. The study's findings and limits: Tr1 cells had a more restricted TCR repertoire than non-Tr1 cells.

A single record per CDR3 protein comes from TCRdb applying MiXCR to the reads. The table shows about 62,000 distinct CDR3 sequences, with less than 65% occurring only once. The CDR3 has 15 amino acids. Germline V gives CDR1 LGHDT, CDR2 YNNKEL (reference sequence). Trimming cost V 7 bases and J 7 bases; bases outside gene matches: 9. With regard to this clonotype: Its specificity is unknown. This may be a read error: a much more frequent sequence differs by one nucleotide.

This chain uses TRBV3-1 with TRBJ1-6; 8 bases line up with TRBD1. The specimen was cultured non-Tr1 T cells, either the whole culture or a sorted T cell fraction (not recorded which). This clonotype was sampled from a human donor in good health. DNA for the CDR3: TGTGCCAGCACCCCCCCGGGACAGGAAAATTCACCCCTCCACTTT. Translating it yields CASTPPGQENSPLHF.